Below, one T cell receptor beta chain is given with its context. Clones were read by immunoSEQ multiplex PCR, and TCRdb kept only the in-frame ones, dropping some. The table lists about 99,000 clones, 75% to 95% of them singletons. The data originate from a study of OX40 agonist ivuxolimab in advanced cancers. CDR3 size: 15 residues. This clonotype was sampled from an adult with an advanced solid tumor such as melanoma, head and neck, liver or kidney cancer. Source: CD4+ or CD8+ T cells sorted from blood, taken in a trial of the OX40 agonist ivuxolimab. The rearrangement links TRBV12-2 to TRBJ1-2. TRBV12-2 corresponds to a pseudogene. CDR3 coding DNA: TGTGCAAGTCGCTTAGGAATGCGGGTTCGGTATGGCTACACCTTC. It is translated as CASRLGMRVRYGYTF.